This T cell receptor (beta chain) was profiled in a study of Graves' ophthalmopathy and Graves' hyperthyroidism. From germline, CDR1 is SGHRS and CDR2 YFSETQ. Unmatched junction bases numbered 7, after V lost 2 bases and J lost 4 bases. CDR3 length: 16 residues. Amplified TCR beta CDR3 regions were obtained using RNA transcripts as template. HTBI primers served in a first-round RT-PCR, which a second-round multiplex PCR followed. A single record per CDR3 protein comes from TCRdb applying MiXCR to the multiplex PCR reads. The repertoire holds 620,000 or so distinct CDR3 sequences, with about 20% as singletons. This clonotype appeared a few times.

Material: peripheral blood. V and J are TRBV5-1 and TRBJ1-3; 9 bases agree with TRBD1. This TCR was sampled from a woman between 18 and 30 years old with stable Graves' hyperthyroidism. Some clones in this sample may be carry-over from other donors' samples. DNA of the CDR3: TGCGCCAGCAGCTTACAGGGGGCAGTCGGGGGAAACACCATATATTTT. Translating gives CASSLQGAVGGNTIYF.